The clone carrying this TCR beta chain was observed many times. Its antigen is not known. The sample originates from a study of T cells in Graves' hyperthyroidism and ophthalmopathy. Study-wide findings and caveats: Blood also showed most of the thyroid clonotypes that were expanded above 0.001.

With a duration under 2 months, the hyperthyroidism was newly diagnosed in patients aged 18 to 65. Each diagnosis was grounded in clinical symptoms, serum thyroxine and TRAb, thyroid ultrasound, and orbital computed tomography. There were TCR beta CDR3 regions amplified from RNA transcripts. The TCR CDR3 was amplified in a first-round RT-PCR using the HTBI primer set. Each CDR3 protein gets one entry after TCRdb re-called the multiplex PCR reads with MiXCR. The table lists 500,000 to 650,000 distinct CDR3 sequences, approximately 14% of them singletons. Germline CDR1 reads MNHEY; CDR2 reads SMNVEV (reference sequence). V was clipped by 5 bases and J by 4 bases, with 12 bases between them. The CDR3 loop spans 13 amino acids.

The gene calls are TRBV27 and TRBJ2-7, with D tentatively TRBD1 (6 bases). The sample consisted of blood. The sequence derives from a woman aged 35 to 49 with Graves' hyperthyroidism. The CDR3 DNA reads as TGTGCCAGCAGTACAGGGTTGCTGTACGAGCAGTACTTC. Translating it yields CASSTGLLYEQYF.